Listed below are T cell receptor beta chains from one sample, sequenced in a study of T cells in Graves' hyperthyroidism and ophthalmopathy. TCRdb re-called the multiplex PCR reads through MiXCR, storing one row per CDR3 protein. The data contain fewer than 750,000 distinct CDR3 sequences, about 14% of them singletons. Sequenced sample: blood. These receptors were collected from a woman between 45 and 60 years old with Graves' ophthalmopathy. Both conserved end residues are part of each CDR3. D genes are given only for firm matches. Clone size, where shown, is once, few, many, or a class for clones that have expanded.

TRBD2 | TRBJ2-2 | NA | TRBV20-1 | TGCAGTGCAAAAGGACTAGCGGGAAGTACCGGGGAGCTGTTTTTT | CSAKGLAGSTGELFF
NA | TRBJ2-3 | NA | TRBV9 | TGTGCCAGCAGCCTGAGTCCCGGCATCACAGATACGCAGTATTTT | CASSLSPGITDTQYF
NA | TRBJ2-7 | many | TRBV20-1 | TGCAGTGCTAGAGGCCCGACAGGCGGGGGCTCCTACGAGCAGTACTTC | CSARGPTGGGSYEQYF
TRBD2 | TRBJ2-7 | few | TRBV7-8 | TGTGCCAGCAGCTTAGCGTCCCACACTATTAGCGGGGGAATTCACTACGAGCAGTGCTTC | CASSLASHTISGGIHYEQCF
NA | TRBJ1-5 | many | TRBV12-3/TRBV12-4 | TGTGCCAGCAGACTAGGACAAAGCAATCAGCCCCAGCATTTT | CASRLGQSNQPQHF
TRBD2 | TRBJ2-1 | few | TRBV6-2/TRBV6-3 | TGTGCCAGCAGTTACTCGATTGCTAGCGGGAGCCCCAGCTCCTACAATGAGCAGTTCTTC | CASSYSIASGSPSSYNEQFF
TRBD1 | TRBJ2-3 | many | TRBV6-1 | TGTGCCAGCAACCCAGGGGGTTTTAACACACGGAGACAACACAATACGCAGTATTTT | CASNPGGFNTRRQHNTQYF
TRBD1 | TRBJ1-5 | NA | TRBV19 | TGTGCCAGCGACAGGGGTCCGAATCAGCCCCAGCATTTT | CASDRGPNQPQHF
TRBD1 | TRBJ2-2 | many | TRBV7-2 | TGTGCCAGCAGCCCGAGGGGAGCAGGGGGCACCGGGGAGCTGTTTTTT | CASSPRGAGGTGELFF
TRBD2 | TRBJ2-7 | many | TRBV4-1 | TGCGCCAGCAGCCAAGAAGGGCGCGGGAGGGCCTCCTACGAGCAGTACTTC | CASSQEGRGRASYEQYF
NA | TRBJ2-1 | many | TRBV6-6 | TGTGCCAGCAGTTACTCTGGGACTTACAATGAGCAGTTCTTC | CASSYSGTYNEQFF
NA | TRBJ1-1 | NA | TRBV25-1 | TGTGCCAGCAGTGAATTATGGGCTACGGCTGAAGCTTTCTTT | CASSELWATAEAFF
NA | TRBJ1-1 | many | TRBV11-2 | TGTGCCAGCAGCTCACGGACATTCTCCCCGAACACTGAAGCTTTCTTT | CASSSRTFSPNTEAFF
NA | TRBJ2-5 | NA | TRBV29-1 | TGCAGCGTTGACCCTGCAGGGGCAGAGACCCAGTACTTC | CSVDPAGAETQYF
TRBD1 | TRBJ2-1 | NA | TRBV20-1 | TGCAGTGCCCCTAAGTGGGACAGGGATGTTAATGAGCAGTTCTTC | CSAPKWDRDVNEQFF
NA | TRBJ2-2 | NA | TRBV5-5 | TGTGCCAGCAGCTTGGAGCATAAGACCGGGGAGCTGTTTTTT | CASSLEHKTGELFF
TRBD2 | TRBJ2-3 | many | TRBV28 | TGTGCCAGCAGTCCCACGACTAGCGGGAGTACAGATACGCAGTATTTT | CASSPTTSGSTDTQYF
NA | TRBJ2-2 | few | TRBV9 | TGTGCCAGCACTTCAGTAGAGAGGGGCCGGAGCACCGGGGAGCTGTTTTTT | CASTSVERGRSTGELFF
TRBD1 | TRBJ2-5 | few | TRBV11-2 | TGTGCCAGCAGCTTTAACCGGGACAGGGCGGGGGAGACCCAGTACTTC | CASSFNRDRAGETQYF
TRBD1 | TRBJ2-7 | NA | TRBV7-2 | TGTGCCAGCAGCTCACAGGGGGCAGGATACGAGCAGTACTTC | CASSSQGAGYEQYF
NA | TRBJ2-1 | NA | TRBV5-6 | TGTGCCAGCATGGGGGGCGGGAGCTCCTACAATGAGCAGTTCTTC | CASMGGGSSYNEQFF
TRBD2 | TRBJ2-1 | many | TRBV9 | TGTGCCAGCAGCGGAACCGGGACTAGCGGCTACAATGAGCAGTTCTTC | CASSGTGTSGYNEQFF
TRBD2 | TRBJ2-3 | NA | TRBV5-1 | TGCGCCAGCACCCCCTCGGGGGGAACGAGGGCAGATACGCAGTATTTT | CASTPSGGTRADTQYF
NA | TRBJ1-2 | few | TRBV4-3 | TGCGCCAGCAGCCAAGGCGGGGGGCTTGGCTATGGCTACACCTTC | CASSQGGGLGYGYTF
TRBD1 | TRBJ2-7 | many | TRBV9 | TGTGCCAGCAGCGCCACGGGACAGTCCTACGAGCAGTACTTC | CASSATGQSYEQYF
NA | TRBJ2-7 | many | TRBV5-1 | TGCGCCAGCAGCCACGGGACCGACTACGAGCAGTACTTC | CASSHGTDYEQYF
TRBD2 | TRBJ2-7 | many | TRBV20-1 | TGCAGTGCCCTGAGGACTAGCGGAACCTACGAGCAGTACTTC | CSALRTSGTYEQYF
NA | TRBJ1-6 | many | TRBV28 | TGTGCCAGCAGGGCCACCAGGGGAAGTAATTCACCCCTCCACTTT | CASRATRGSNSPLHF
TRBD1 | TRBJ2-2 | many | TRBV6-2/TRBV6-3 | TGTGCCAGCAGTTACCCCTGGACAGGGAAGGGCGGGGAGCTGTTTTTT | CASSYPWTGKGGELFF
NA | TRBJ2-3 | many | TRBV6-1 | TGTGCCAGCAGCCCTCAGGCGGGGAGCACAGATACGCAGTATTTT | CASSPQAGSTDTQYF
NA | TRBJ2-7 | many | TRBV7-6 | TGTGCCAGCAGCCCTAGGCTGTACACGGAATCAAGTTCCTACGAGCAGTACTTC | CASSPRLYTESSSYEQYF
TRBD2 | TRBJ2-5 | many | TRBV11-2 | TGTGCCAGCAGCCACCCAGGGCTAGCGGGAGTGACCCAGTACTTC | CASSHPGLAGVTQYF
TRBD2 | TRBJ2-3 | many | TRBV11-2 | TGTGCCAGCAGCTTAGATCTAGCGGGAGCGTTCACAGATACGCAGTATTTT | CASSLDLAGAFTDTQYF
NA | TRBJ2-7 | few | TRBV7-8 | TGTGCCAGCAGCTTCCTGGAGAGCACCTACGAGCAGTACTTC | CASSFLESTYEQYF
NA | TRBJ1-1 | many | TRBV7-9 | TGTGCCAGCAGCCCCCTTCCCCTCATAAGAACCAACACTGAAGCTTTCTTT | CASSPLPLIRTNTEAFF
TRBD2 | TRBJ2-1 | many | TRBV5-1 | TGCGCCAGCAGCTTCACAGCGGGAGTCAGCAATGAGCAGTTCTTC | CASSFTAGVSNEQFF
NA | TRBJ2-1 | NA | TRBV10-3 | TGTGCCATCCGGGGCGGGAATGAGCAGTTCTTC | CAIRGGNEQFF
NA | TRBJ1-1 | many | TRBV27 | TGTGCCAGCAGTTTATATGGGGTATCGATAAACACTGAAGCTTTCTTT | CASSLYGVSINTEAFF
NA | TRBJ2-7 | many | TRBV12-3/TRBV12-4 | TGTGCCAGCAGGAAACAGAGATCGGGCGAGCAGTACTTC | CASRKQRSGEQYF
NA | TRBJ1-1 | many | TRBV18 | TGTGCCAGCTCACAGGACAGAACGAACACTGAAGCTTTCTTT | CASSQDRTNTEAFF
TRBD2 | TRBJ2-2 | NA | TRBV24-1 | TGTGCCACCAGTGATCCGACGACTAGCGGGACGGTCGGGGAGCTGTTTTTT | CATSDPTTSGTVGELFF
NA | TRBJ1-2 | few | TRBV5-8 | TGTGCCAGCAGCTTGGTTGGACCGAACTATGGCTACACCTTC | CASSLVGPNYGYTF
NA | TRBJ1-1 | many | TRBV6-2/TRBV6-3 | TGTGCCAGCGGACCGGGGTCTGAAGCTTTCTTT | CASGPGSEAFF
NA | TRBJ2-2 | NA | TRBV12-5 | TGTGCTAGTGCCTTGTCGATTGGGGTCACCGGGGAGCTGTTTTTT | CASALSIGVTGELFF
NA | TRBJ2-3 | NA | TRBV4-3 | TGCGCCAGCAGCCAGGACCTTGAAGGAGATACGCAGTATTTT | CASSQDLEGDTQYF
TRBD1 | TRBJ1-1 | many | TRBV7-3 | TGTGCCAGCAGCCCAGGACAGGGTAGTGAAGCTTTCTTT | CASSPGQGSEAFF
NA | TRBJ2-1 | NA | TRBV27 | TGTGCCAGCAGTTCAGCAAACCCACCTCGACTAGTTCCGTTCTTC | CASSSANPPRLVPFF
NA | TRBJ1-2 | NA | TRBV9 | TGTGCCAGCAGCCCCAACGGACTTAAGAGGAATGGCTACACCTTC | CASSPNGLKRNGYTF
NA | TRBJ1-2 | many | TRBV2 | TGTGCCAGCAGTGAAGAAAGGGGCCCCTATGGCTACACCTTC | CASSEERGPYGYTF
NA | TRBJ2-3 | many | TRBV7-2 | TGTGCCAGCAGCCAAGGGACTCCTCTGGGCACAGATACGCAGTATTTT | CASSQGTPLGTDTQYF
TRBD1 | TRBJ2-1 | many | TRBV20-1 | TGCAGTTCGGGACAGGGGGATGGTGAGCAGTTCTTC | CSSGQGDGEQFF
NA | TRBJ1-1 | many | TRBV2 | TGTGCCAGCAGGGGGAGCGAAGCTTTCTTT | CASRGSEAFF
NA | TRBJ2-5 | many | TRBV28 | TGTGCCAGCAGTTCTTTGGGGGAGTATGGAGAGACCCAGTACTTC | CASSSLGEYGETQYF